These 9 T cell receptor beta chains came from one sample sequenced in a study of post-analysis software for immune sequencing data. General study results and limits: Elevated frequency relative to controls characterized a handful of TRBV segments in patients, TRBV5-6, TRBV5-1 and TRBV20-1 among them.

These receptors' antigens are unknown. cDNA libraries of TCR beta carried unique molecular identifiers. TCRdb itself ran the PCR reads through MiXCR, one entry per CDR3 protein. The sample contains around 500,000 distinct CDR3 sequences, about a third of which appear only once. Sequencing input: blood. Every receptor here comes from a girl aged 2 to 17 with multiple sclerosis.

The CDR3 loop is CASSLDWGSQHF. For the CDR3, the DNA is TGTGCCAGCAGTTTAGATTGGGGTTCCCAGCATTTT. V and J are TRBV12-3 or TRBV12-4 and TRBJ1-5; D gene ambiguous. This CDR3 contains 12 residues. Trimming removed 1 base at V and 11 bases at J, with 9 bases between.

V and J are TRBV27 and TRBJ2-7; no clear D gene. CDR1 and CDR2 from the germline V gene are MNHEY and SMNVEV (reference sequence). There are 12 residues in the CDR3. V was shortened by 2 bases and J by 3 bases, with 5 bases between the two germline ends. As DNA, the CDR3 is TGTGCCAGCAGTTTAAAGGACTACGAGCAGTACTTC. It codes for CASSLKDYEQYF.

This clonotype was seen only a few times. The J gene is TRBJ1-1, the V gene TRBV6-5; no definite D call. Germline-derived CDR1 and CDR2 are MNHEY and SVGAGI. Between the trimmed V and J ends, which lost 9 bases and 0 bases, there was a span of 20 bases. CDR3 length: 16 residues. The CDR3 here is CASLPDFGRLNTEAFF. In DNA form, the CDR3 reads TGTGCCAGTCTTCCTGACTTCGGACGGCTGAACACTGAAGCTTTCTTT.

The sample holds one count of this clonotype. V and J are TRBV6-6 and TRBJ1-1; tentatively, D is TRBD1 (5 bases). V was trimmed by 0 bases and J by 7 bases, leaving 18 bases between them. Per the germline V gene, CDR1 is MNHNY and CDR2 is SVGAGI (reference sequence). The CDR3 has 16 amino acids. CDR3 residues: CASSYSGGSPGLEAFF. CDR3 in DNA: TGTGCCAGCAGTTACTCGGGCGGGTCCCCAGGGCTTGAAGCTTTCTTT.

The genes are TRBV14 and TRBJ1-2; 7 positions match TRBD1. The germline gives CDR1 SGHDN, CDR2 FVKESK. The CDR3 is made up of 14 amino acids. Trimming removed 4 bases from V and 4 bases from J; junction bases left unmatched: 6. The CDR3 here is CASSRRDSVYGYTF. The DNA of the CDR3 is TGTGCCAGCAGCCGTAGGGACAGCGTCTATGGCTACACCTTC.

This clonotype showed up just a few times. CDR3 DNA: TGTGCCAGCAGTCCTCCGGTGGATACGCAGTATTTT. Encoded protein: CASSPPVDTQYF. This chain connects TRBV28 to TRBJ2-3; D call uncertain. The germline V gene encodes CDR1 MDHEN and CDR2 SYDVKM. Trimming took off 5 bases at V and 6 bases at J, with 9 bases between the two ends. The CDR3 loop spans 12 amino acids.

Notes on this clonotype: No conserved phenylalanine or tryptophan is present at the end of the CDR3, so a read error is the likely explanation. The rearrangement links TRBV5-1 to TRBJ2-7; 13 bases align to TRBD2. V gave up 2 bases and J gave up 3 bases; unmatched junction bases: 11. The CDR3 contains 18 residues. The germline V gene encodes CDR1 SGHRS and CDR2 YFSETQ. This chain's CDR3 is CASSFVRGLAGQIYEQYC. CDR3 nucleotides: TGCGCCAGCAGCTTCGTAAGGGGACTAGCGGGGCAGATCTACGAGCAGTACTGC.

CDR3 amino acids: CATSLAGSYNEQFF. As DNA, the CDR3 is TGTGCCACCAGCCTAGCGGGTTCCTACAATGAGCAGTTCTTC. V and J are TRBV24-1 and TRBJ2-1, with TRBD2 matching over 8 bases. CDR1 and CDR2 (germline): KGHDR, SFDVKD. V lost 7 bases, J lost 1 base, and 2 bases stayed unmatched. The CDR3 sequence is 14 residues long.

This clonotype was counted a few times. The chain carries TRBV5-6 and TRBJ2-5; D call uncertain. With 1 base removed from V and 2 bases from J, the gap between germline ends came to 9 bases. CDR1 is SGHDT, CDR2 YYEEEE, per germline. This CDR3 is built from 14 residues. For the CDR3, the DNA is TGTGCCAGCAGCTTGATGGTAGAACAAGAGACCCAGTACTTC. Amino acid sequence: CASSLMVEQETQYF.